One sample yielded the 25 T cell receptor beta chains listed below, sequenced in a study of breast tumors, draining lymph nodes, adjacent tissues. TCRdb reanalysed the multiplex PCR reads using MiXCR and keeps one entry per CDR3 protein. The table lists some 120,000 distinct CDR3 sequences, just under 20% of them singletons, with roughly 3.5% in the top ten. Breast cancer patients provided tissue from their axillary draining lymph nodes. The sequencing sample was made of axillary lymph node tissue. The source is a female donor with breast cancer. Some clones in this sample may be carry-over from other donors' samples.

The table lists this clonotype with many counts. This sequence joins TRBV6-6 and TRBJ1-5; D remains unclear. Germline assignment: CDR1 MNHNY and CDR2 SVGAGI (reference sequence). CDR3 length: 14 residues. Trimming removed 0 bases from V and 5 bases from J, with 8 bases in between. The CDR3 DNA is TGTGCCAGCAGTTACTCGAACCTAGATCAGCCCCAGCATTTT. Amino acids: CASSYSNLDQPQHF.

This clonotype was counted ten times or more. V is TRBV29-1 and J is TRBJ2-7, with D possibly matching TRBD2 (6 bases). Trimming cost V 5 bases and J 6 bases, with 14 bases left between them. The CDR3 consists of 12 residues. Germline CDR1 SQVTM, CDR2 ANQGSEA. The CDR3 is CSVRAGTREQYF. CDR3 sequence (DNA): TGCAGCGTTCGGGCGGGAACCCGCGAGCAGTACTTC.

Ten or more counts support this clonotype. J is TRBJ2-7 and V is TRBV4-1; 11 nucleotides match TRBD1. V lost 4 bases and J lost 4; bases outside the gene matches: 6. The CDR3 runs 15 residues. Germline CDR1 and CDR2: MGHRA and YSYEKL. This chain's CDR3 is CASSPRTGGAYEQYF. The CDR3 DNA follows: TGCGCCAGCAGCCCGCGGACAGGGGGCGCTTACGAGCAGTACTTC.

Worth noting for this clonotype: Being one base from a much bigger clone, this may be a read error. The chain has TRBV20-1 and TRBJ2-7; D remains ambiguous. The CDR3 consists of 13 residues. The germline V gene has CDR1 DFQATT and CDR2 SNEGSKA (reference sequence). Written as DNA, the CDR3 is TGCAGTGCTAGAGCCGGCGGTTTAAGAGAGCGGTACTTC. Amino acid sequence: CSARAGGLRERYF.

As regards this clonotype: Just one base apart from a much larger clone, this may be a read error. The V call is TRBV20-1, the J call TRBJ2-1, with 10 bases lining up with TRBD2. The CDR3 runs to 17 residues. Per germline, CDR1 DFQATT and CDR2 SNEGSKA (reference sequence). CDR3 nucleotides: TGCAGTGCTAGAGGGCTAGCGGGAGTAGGGGGATACAGTGAGCAGTTCTTC. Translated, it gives CSARGLAGVGGYSEQFF.

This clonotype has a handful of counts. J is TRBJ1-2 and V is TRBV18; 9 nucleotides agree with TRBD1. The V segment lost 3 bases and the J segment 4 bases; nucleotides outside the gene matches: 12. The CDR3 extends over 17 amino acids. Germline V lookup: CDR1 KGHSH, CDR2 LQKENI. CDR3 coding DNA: TGTGCCAGCTCACCCTCCGGGACAGGGTCGATTAGCTATGGCTACACCTTC. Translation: CASSPSGTGSISYGYTF.

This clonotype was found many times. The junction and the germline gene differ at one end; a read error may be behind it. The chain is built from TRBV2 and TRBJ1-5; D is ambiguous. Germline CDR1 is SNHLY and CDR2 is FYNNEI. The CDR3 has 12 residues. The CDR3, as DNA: TGTGCCAGCCGTGGTAGCGATCAGCCCCAGCATTTT. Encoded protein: CASRGSDQPQHF.

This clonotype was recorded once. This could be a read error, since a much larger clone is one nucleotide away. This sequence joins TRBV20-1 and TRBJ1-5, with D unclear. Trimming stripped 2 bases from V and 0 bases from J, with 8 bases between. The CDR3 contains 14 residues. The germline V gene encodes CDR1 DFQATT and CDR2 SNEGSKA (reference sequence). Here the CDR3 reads CSARYRDSNQPQHF. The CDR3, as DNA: TGCAGTGCTAGATACCGGGATAGCAATCAGCCCCAGCATTTT.

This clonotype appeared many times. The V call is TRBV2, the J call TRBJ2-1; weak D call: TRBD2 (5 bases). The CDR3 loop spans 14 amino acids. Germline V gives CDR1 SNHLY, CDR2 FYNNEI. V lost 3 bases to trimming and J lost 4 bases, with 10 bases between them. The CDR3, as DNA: TGTGCCAGCAGTGAGTGGACTCCTTACAATGAGCAGTTCTTC. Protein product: CASSEWTPYNEQFF.

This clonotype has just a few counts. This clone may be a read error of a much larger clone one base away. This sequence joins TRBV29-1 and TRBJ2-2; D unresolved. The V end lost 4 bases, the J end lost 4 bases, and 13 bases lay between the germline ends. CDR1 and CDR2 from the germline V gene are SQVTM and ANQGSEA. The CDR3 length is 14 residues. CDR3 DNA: TGCAGCGTTGTATCTGCCCTGAGCACCGGGGAGCTGTTTTTT. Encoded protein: CSVVSALSTGELFF.

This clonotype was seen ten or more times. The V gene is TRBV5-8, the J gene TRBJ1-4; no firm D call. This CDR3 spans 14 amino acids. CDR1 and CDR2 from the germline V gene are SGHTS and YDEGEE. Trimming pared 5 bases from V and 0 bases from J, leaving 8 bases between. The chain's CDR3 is CASSLGPTNEKLFF. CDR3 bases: TGTGCCAGCAGTTTAGGTCCAACTAATGAAAAACTGTTTTTT.

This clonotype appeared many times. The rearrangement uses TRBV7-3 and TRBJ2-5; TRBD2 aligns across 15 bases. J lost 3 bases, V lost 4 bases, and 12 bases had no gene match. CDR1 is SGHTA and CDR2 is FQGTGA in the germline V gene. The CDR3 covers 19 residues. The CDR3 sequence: CASSSHGLAGGPEEETQYF. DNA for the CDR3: TGTGCCAGCAGCTCCCACGGACTAGCGGGAGGGCCGGAGGAAGAGACCCAGTACTTC.

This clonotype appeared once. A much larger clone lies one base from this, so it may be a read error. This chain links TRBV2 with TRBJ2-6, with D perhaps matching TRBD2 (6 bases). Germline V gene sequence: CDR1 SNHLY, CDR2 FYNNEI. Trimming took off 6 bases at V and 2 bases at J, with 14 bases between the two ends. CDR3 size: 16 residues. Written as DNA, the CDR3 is TGTGCCAGCAGGGGAGACGGGGGACCTGGGGCCAACGTCCTGACTTTC. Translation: CASRGDGGPGANVLTF.

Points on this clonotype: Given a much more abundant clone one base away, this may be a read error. The CDR3 here is CASSPQELATSEKLFF. The CDR3 coding sequence is TGTGCCAGCAGCCCTCAGGAACTTGCAACTAGTGAAAAACTGTTTTTT. V and J are TRBV4-2 and TRBJ1-4; no reliable D call. CDR3 length equals 16 residues. The germline gives CDR1 LGHNA, CDR2 YNFKEQ.

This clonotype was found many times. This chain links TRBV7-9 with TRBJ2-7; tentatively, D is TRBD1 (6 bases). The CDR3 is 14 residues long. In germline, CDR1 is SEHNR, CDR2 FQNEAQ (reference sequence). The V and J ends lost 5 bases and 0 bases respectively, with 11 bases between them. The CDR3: CASSHQDSSYEQYF. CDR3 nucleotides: TGTGCCAGCAGCCACCAGGACAGCTCCTACGAGCAGTACTTC.

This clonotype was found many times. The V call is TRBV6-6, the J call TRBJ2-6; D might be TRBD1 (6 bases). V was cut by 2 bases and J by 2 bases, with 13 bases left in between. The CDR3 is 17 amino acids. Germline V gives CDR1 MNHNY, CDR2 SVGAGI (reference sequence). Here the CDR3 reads CASSYERGGTGANVLTF. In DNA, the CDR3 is TGTGCCAGCAGTTACGAAAGAGGGGGTACTGGGGCCAACGTCCTGACTTTC.

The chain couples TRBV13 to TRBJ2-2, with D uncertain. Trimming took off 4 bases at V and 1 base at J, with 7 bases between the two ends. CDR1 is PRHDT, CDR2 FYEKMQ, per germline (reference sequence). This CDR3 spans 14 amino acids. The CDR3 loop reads CASSYPLNTGELFF. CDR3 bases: TGTGCCAGCAGCTACCCCCTGAACACCGGGGAGCTGTTTTTT.

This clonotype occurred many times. CDR3 amino acids: CASRGTGGGEETQYF. The CDR3, as DNA: TGTGCCAGTAGAGGGACAGGGGGGGGGGAAGAGACCCAGTACTTC. J is TRBJ2-5 and V is TRBV2, with 11 bases aligning to TRBD1. Trimming took 9 bases from V and 3 from J; bases not matched to a gene: 9. The V gene's germline CDR1 is SNHLY and CDR2 FYNNEI. The CDR3 totals 15 residues.

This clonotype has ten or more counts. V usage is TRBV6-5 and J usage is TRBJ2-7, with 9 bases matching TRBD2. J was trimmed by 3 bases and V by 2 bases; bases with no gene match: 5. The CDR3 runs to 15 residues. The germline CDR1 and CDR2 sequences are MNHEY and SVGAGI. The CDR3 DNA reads TGTGCCAGCAGTTACCGAGCGGGAGGTCTCTACGAGCAGTACTTC. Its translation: CASSYRAGGLYEQYF.

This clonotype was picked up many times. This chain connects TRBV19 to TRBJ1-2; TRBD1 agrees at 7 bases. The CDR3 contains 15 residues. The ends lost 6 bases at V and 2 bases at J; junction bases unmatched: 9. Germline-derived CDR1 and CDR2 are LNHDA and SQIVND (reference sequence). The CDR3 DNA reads TGTGCCAGTAGCGAACCCACAGGGGAGAACTATGGCTACACCTTC. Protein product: CASSEPTGENYGYTF.

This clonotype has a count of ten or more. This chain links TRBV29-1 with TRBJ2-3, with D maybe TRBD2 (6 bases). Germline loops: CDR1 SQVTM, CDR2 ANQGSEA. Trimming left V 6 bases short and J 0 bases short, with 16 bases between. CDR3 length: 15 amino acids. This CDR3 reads CSVVISGSSTDTQYF. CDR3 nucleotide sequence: TGCAGCGTAGTGATTAGCGGATCTAGCACAGATACGCAGTATTTT.

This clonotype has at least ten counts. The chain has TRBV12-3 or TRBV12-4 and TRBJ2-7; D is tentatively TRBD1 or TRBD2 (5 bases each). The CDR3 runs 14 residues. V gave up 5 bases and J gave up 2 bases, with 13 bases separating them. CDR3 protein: CASSPGTTTYEQYF. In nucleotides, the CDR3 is TGTGCCAGCAGTCCCGGGACCACGACCTACGAGCAGTACTTC.

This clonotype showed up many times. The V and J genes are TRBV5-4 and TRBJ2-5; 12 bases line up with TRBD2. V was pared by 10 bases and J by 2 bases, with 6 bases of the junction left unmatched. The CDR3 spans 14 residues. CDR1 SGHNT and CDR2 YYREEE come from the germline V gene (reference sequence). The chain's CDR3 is CAVRLAGDQETQYF. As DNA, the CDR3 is TGTGCCGTTAGACTAGCGGGGGATCAAGAGACCCAGTACTTC.

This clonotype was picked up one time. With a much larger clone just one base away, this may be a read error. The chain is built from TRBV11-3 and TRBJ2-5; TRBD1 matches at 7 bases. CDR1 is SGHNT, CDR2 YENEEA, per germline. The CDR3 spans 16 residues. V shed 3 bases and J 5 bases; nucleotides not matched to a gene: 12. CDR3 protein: CASSFGSRDRDETQYF. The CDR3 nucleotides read TGTGCCAGCAGCTTTGGTTCTCGGGACAGAGACGAGACCCAGTACTTC.

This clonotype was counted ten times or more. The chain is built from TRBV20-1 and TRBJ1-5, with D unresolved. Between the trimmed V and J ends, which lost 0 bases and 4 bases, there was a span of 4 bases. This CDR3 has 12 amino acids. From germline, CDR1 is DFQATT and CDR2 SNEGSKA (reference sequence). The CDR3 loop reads CSARDQNQPQHF. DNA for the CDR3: TGCAGTGCTAGAGATCAAAATCAGCCCCAGCATTTT.